This TCR beta chain was captured in a study of response to subunit inactivated influenza vaccine. TCRdb called the RT-PCR reads again in MiXCR, with one record for every CDR3 protein. This table holds 150,000 to 200,000 distinct CDR3 sequences, approximately 12% found once. Per the germline V gene, CDR1 is SQVTM and CDR2 is ANQGSEA. The CDR3 is 15 residues long. The trim removed 3 bases at V and 0 bases at J, leaving 4 bases unmatched. This clonotype was counted only a few times. The data also belong to a second study, concerning T cells expressing NK-cell markers. That paper notes: In generating TCR beta cDNA, 5'RACE template switching with UMIs was used.

The specimen comprised CD8+ T cells sorted from PBMCs, sampled 11 to 12 days after vaccination. The sequence came from a man over 45 who received an inactivated influenza vaccine. The chain links TRBV29-1 to TRBJ2-1; 8 nucleotides align to TRBD2. The CDR3 loop reads CSVERREVSYNEQFF. The CDR3 DNA sequence: TGCAGCGTTGAGCGGCGGGAGGTCTCCTACAATGAGCAGTTCTTC.